The clone carrying this T cell receptor beta chain showed up just a few times. Trimming took off 1 base at V and 7 bases at J, with 10 bases between the two ends. CDR1 is LNHNV and CDR2 is YYDKDF in the germline V gene (reference sequence). This CDR3 has 14 amino acids. These data come from a study of blood T cell repertoires in COVID-19. In the study overall: Donors in the United States, Italy and Spain gave samples during acute or convalescent COVID-19. The analysed material was cDNA or gDNA that came from T cells, B-cell-depleted T cells, or PBMCs.

In the original workflow: Using reference gene primer amplification, nucleated cell counts were estimated. The method was immunoSEQ multiplex PCR; TCRdb's version includes in-frame clones alone and lacks a portion of them. That table is the source of V, J and clone size, and D and trimming were worked out from the DNA. The sample records more than 90,000 clones, approximately 80% being singletons. V is TRBV15 and J is TRBJ1-4; D may be TRBD1 (6 bases). The sequence was obtained from a human donor in a cohort sampled during active COVID-19. The material sequenced was peripheral blood. The chain's CDR3 is CATSRGQAGEKLFF. As DNA, the CDR3 is TGTGCCACCAGCAGAGGACAGGCTGGTGAAAAACTGTTTTTT.